This TCR delta chain was obtained from a study of Vδ1+ human thymocytes. As regards this clone: Its antigen is unidentified. Other DNA sequences in the same sample also yield this CDR3.

Germline V CDR1 and CDR2: TSWWSYY, QGS. The V gene end was trimmed by 4 bases and the J gene end by 1 base; junction bases not matched to a gene: 5. The CDR3 contains 15 residues. The study's findings and limits: Donors shared many TRG clonotypes but few TRD clonotypes. Around 20% of thymic delta-chain sequences were Vdelta2, with few Vdelta3, unlike blood Vdelta1+ controls. Thymic TRG and TRD repertoires appeared highly polyclonal.

Thymocytes were sorted as CD3+ TCRVdelta1+ TCRVdelta2- after alphabeta T cell depletion. Between roughly 97% and 99.6% of sorted thymocytes were Vdelta1+. RNA was extracted from the cells and then reverse transcribed. CDR3 amplicons came from multiplex PCR with pooled V-gene forward and constant-region reverse primers. TCRdb processed the multiplex PCR reads again with the CATT caller. Of tens of thousands of delta-chain clones listed, 25% to 30% are singletons. The origin of this receptor is a boy under two years old who had congenital heart surgery. The chain links TRDV1 to TRDJ1; 8 bases are shared with TRDD3. The sequenced sample consisted of Vdelta1+ gamma-delta thymocytes from the thymus. The subset denotes: FACS-sorted CD3+ TCRalphabeta- TCRVdelta1+ TCRVdelta2- thymocytes. CDR3: CALGALGILTDKLIF. In DNA, the CDR3 is TGTGCTCTTGGGGCCCTGGGGATACTCACCGATAAACTCATCTTT.